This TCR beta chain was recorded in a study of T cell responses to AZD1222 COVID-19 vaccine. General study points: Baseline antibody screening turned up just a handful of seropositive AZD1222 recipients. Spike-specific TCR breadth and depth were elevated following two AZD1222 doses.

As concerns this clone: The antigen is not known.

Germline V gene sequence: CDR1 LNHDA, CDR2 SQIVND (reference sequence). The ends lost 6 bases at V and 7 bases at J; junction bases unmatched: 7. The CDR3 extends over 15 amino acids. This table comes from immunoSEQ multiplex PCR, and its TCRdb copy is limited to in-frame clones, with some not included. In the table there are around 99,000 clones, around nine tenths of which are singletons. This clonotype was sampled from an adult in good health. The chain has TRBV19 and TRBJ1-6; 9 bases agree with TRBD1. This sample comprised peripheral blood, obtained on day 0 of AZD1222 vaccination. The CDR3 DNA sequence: TGTGCCAGTAGCGAACAGGGGGCAAGGAATTCACCCCTCCACTTT. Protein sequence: CASSEQGARNSPLHF.